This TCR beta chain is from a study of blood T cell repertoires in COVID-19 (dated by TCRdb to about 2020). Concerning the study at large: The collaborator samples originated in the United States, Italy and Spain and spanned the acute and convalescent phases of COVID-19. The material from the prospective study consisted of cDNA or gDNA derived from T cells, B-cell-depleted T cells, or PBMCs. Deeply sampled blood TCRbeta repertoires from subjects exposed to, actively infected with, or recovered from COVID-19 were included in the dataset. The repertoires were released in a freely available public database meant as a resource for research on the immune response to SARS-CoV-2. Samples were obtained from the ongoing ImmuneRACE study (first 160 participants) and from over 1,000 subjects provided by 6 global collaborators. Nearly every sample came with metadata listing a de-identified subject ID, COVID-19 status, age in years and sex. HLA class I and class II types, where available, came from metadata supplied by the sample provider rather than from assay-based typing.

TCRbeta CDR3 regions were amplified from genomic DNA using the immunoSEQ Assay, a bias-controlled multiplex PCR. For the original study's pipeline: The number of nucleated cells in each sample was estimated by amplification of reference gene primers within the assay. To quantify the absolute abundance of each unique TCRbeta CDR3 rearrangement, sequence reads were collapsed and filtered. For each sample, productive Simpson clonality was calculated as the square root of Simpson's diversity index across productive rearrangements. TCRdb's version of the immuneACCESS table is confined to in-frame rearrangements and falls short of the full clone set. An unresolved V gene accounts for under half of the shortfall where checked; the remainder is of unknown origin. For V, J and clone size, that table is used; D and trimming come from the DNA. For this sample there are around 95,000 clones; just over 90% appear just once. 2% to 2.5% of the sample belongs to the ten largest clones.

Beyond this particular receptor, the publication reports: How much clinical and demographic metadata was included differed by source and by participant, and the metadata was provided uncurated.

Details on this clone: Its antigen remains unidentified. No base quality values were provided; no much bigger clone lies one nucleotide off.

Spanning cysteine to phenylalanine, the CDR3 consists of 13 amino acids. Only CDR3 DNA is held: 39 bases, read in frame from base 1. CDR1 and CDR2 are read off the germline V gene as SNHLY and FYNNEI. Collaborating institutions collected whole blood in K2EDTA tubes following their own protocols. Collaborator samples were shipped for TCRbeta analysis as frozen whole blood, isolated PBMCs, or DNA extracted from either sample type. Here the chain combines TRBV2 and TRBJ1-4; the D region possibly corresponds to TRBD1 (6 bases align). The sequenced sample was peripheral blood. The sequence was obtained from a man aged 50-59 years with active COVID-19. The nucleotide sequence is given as TGTGCGTGGGGGGGCGACGGGCACGAAAAACTGTTTTTT. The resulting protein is CAWGGDGHEKLFF. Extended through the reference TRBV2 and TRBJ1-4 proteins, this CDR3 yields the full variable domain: EPEVTQTPSHQVTQMGQEVILRCVPISNHLYFYWYRQILGQKVEFLVSFYNNEISEKSEIFDDQFSVERPDGSNFTLKIRSTKLEDSAMYFCAWGGDGHEKLFFGSGTQLSVL.